These 21 T cell receptor beta chains were sequenced from one sample in a study of T cell repertoires in cytomegalovirus infection. TCRdb called the reads again in MiXCR, with one record for every CDR3 protein. Seen here are roughly 800,000 distinct CDR3 sequences, 25% to 30% observed once, and the top ten hold over 10%. No antigen has been identified for these receptors. The sequenced sample was cultured CD8+ T cells from PBMCs, obtained from culture after CMV antigen stimulation. The receptors were gathered from a human donor in good health (CMV status not recorded). Some clones in this sample may be carry-over from other donors' samples.

V gene TRBV15 combines with J gene TRBJ2-7, with D tentatively TRBD1 (5 bases). V dropped 1 base and J dropped 5 bases, with 9 bases sitting between them. In germline, CDR1 is LNHNV, CDR2 YYDKDF (reference sequence). The CDR3 spans 13 residues. The CDR3 bases are TGTGCCACCAGCAGAGGCAGGGCGGACGAGCAGTACGTC. Protein product: CATSRGRADEQYV.

In its sample, this clonotype was seen a few times. This chain connects TRBV7-9 to TRBJ2-1, with a weak D call TRBD2 (5 bases). Trimming removed 2 bases at V and 7 bases at J, with 15 bases between. The CDR3 covers 15 residues. Germline CDR1 reads SEHNR; CDR2 reads FQNEAQ (reference sequence). CDR3 in amino acids: CASSLSYGVRNEQFF. CDR3 nucleotide sequence: TGTGCCAGCAGCTTAAGTTACGGGGTGAGGAATGAGCAGTTCTTC.

The J gene is TRBJ2-1, the V gene TRBV5-6; 9 positions match TRBD2. The germline gives CDR1 SGHDT, CDR2 YYEEEE. The length of the CDR3 is 13 residues. V lost 4 bases and J lost 7; bases outside the gene matches: 3. CDR3 sequence reads: CASSTTSGNEQFF. In DNA form, the CDR3 reads TGTGCCAGCAGCACAACTAGCGGGAATGAGCAGTTCTTC.

This clonotype was counted many times. The V and J genes are TRBV7-2 and TRBJ2-3; D remains unclear. V lost 6 bases, J lost 2 bases, and 12 bases lay in between. Germline V lookup: CDR1 SGHTA, CDR2 FQGNSA. The CDR3 consists of 14 residues. CDR3 sequence (DNA): TGTGCCAGCAGTCCCCCGGGCCTCACAGATACGCAGTATTTT. Its translation is CASSPPGLTDTQYF.

J is TRBJ2-5 and V is TRBV4-3, with 8 bases lining up with TRBD2. V lost 0 bases, J lost 2 bases, and 5 bases stayed unmatched. The CDR3 spans 16 residues. Germline-derived CDR1 and CDR2 are LGHNA and YSLEER. CDR3 nucleotide sequence: TGCGCCAGCAGCCAAGATGCGGGGGGCTCTCAAGAGACCCAGTACTTC. This codes for CASSQDAGGSQETQYF.

This clonotype was seen only a few times. This chain links TRBV4-1 with TRBJ2-7, with D unresolved. The CDR3 totals 13 residues. Trimming took 1 base from V and 6 from J, leaving 10 bases between them. Germline V CDR1 and CDR2: MGHRA, YSYEKL. The CDR3 DNA sequence: TGCGCCAGCAGCCAAGCCTTGAAGGGCGAGCAGTACTTC. Amino acid sequence: CASSQALKGEQYF.

The table lists this clonotype with many counts. The chain joins TRBV7-9 to TRBJ1-5, with 7 bases that match TRBD1. The CDR3 has 15 residues. V shed 3 bases and J 4 bases; nucleotides not matched to a gene: 6. CDR1 and CDR2 from the germline V gene are SEHNR and FQNEAQ (reference sequence). CDR3 sequence: CASSFDRESNQPQHF. CDR3 DNA: TGTGCCAGCAGCTTCGACAGGGAGTCAAATCAGCCCCAGCATTTT.

A few counts support this clonotype. The chain joins TRBV19 to TRBJ1-2; weak D call: TRBD1 (5 bases). Germline lookup yields CDR1 LNHDA and CDR2 SQIVND (reference sequence). Deletions cut 10 bases from V and 0 bases from J, with 9 bases between. The CDR3 sequence is 12 residues long. The CDR3 bases are TGTGCCACCGGACAAACTAACTATGGCTACACCTTC. As protein: CATGQTNYGYTF.

The genes are TRBV6-5 and TRBJ1-2; 7 nucleotides line up with TRBD1. Germline lookup yields CDR1 MNHEY and CDR2 SVGAGI. The CDR3 covers 17 residues. Losses at the gene ends were 2 bases for V and 1 base for J; bases not matched to a gene: 10. CDR3 sequence (DNA): TGTGCCAGCAGTTACGAGGGGGCCGCACTATATAACTATGGCTACACCTTC. It encodes CASSYEGAALYNYGYTF.

The chain links TRBV10-3 to TRBJ2-3; TRBD1 agrees at 9 bases. Germline CDR1 and CDR2: ENHRY and SYGVKD. CDR3 length equals 16 residues. Trimming took 2 bases from V and 4 from J; bases not matched to a gene: 7. CDR3 nucleotide sequence: TGTGCCATCAGTGAGCCCGGACAGGGGATAGCAGATACGCAGTATTTT. Its translation: CAISEPGQGIADTQYF.

This clonotype appeared a few times. This sequence joins TRBV9 and TRBJ1-5, with TRBD1 matching 7 bases. From germline, CDR1 is SGDLS and CDR2 YYNGEE. The CDR3 length is 15 residues. V gave up 0 bases and J gave up 4 bases; unmatched junction bases: 4. Here the CDR3 DNA reads TGTGCCAGCAGCGTAGAACAGGGGCCGAATCAGCCCCAGCATTTT. Protein: CASSVEQGPNQPQHF. Variable domain in full (rest from reference TRBV9 and TRBJ1-5): DSGVTQTPKHLITATGQRVTLRCSPRSGDLSVYWYQQSLDQGLQFLIQYYNGEERAKGNILERFSAQQFPDLHSELNLSSLELGDSALYFCASSVEQGPNQPQHFGDGTRLSIL.

The chain has TRBV7-6 and TRBJ2-1, with 7 bases that match TRBD1. CDR1 is SGHVS and CDR2 is FNYEAQ in the germline V gene. V trimming: 6 bases; J trimming: 0 bases; junction bases outside the gene matches: 8. The CDR3 totals 16 residues. CDR3 amino acids: CASRFTGASSYNEQFF. CDR3 DNA sequence: TGTGCCAGCAGATTTACAGGGGCTAGCTCCTACAATGAGCAGTTCTTC.

Many counts were recorded for this clonotype. This sequence joins TRBV7-2 and TRBJ2-3, with 13 bases matching TRBD2. CDR3 size: 19 residues. Germline V gives CDR1 SGHTA, CDR2 FQGNSA. The V and J ends lost 0 bases and 0 bases, in that order; junction bases with no gene match: 6. CDR3 sequence reads: CASSLAPWTSGGSTDTQYF. The CDR3 coding sequence is TGTGCCAGCAGCTTAGCGCCCTGGACTAGCGGGGGTAGCACAGATACGCAGTATTTT.

This clonotype was counted a few times. The chain is built from TRBV28 and TRBJ1-4, with D perhaps matching TRBD1 (5 bases). This CDR3 comprises 14 residues. Germline V lookup: CDR1 MDHEN, CDR2 SYDVKM. V shed 1 base and J shed 8 bases, with 11 bases lying between them. This chain's CDR3 is CASSLLQGKEKLFF. CDR3 coding DNA: TGTGCCAGCAGTTTATTGCAGGGAAAAGAAAAACTGTTTTTT. The full variable domain, with the rest looked up from reference TRBV28 and TRBJ1-4, is DVKVTQSSRYLVKRTGEKVFLECVQDMDHENMFWYRQDPGLGLRLIYFSYDVKMKEKGDIPEGYSVSREKKERFSLILESASTNQTSMYLCASSLLQGKEKLFFGSGTQLSVL.

The chain uses TRBV28 and TRBJ2-5, with no clear D. There are 15 residues in the CDR3. V was trimmed by 1 base and J by 0 bases, leaving 9 bases between them. Germline V gene lookup returns CDR1 MDHEN and CDR2 SYDVKM. The CDR3 here is CASSLSQMYQETQYF. The CDR3 nucleotides read TGTGCCAGCAGTTTATCACAGATGTACCAAGAGACCCAGTACTTC. The variable domain in full, completed from reference TRBV28 and TRBJ2-5, reads DVKVTQSSRYLVKRTGEKVFLECVQDMDHENMFWYRQDPGLGLRLIYFSYDVKMKEKGDIPEGYSVSREKKERFSLILESASTNQTSMYLCASSLSQMYQETQYFGPGTRLLVL.

This chain joins TRBV6-5 and TRBJ2-5; a weak D match, TRBD1 (6 bases). The CDR3 sequence is 13 residues long. V shed 6 bases and J shed 3 bases, with 11 bases lying between them. The germline V gene has CDR1 MNHEY and CDR2 SVGAGI. CDR3 bases: TGTGCCAGCAGATCGTGGACAGAAGAGACCCAGTACTTC. Translated: CASRSWTEETQYF.

This clonotype was seen many times. The V and J genes are TRBV7-9 and TRBJ2-2, with D unresolved. V shed 2 bases and J shed 4 bases, with 8 bases lying between them. The germline gives CDR1 SEHNR, CDR2 FQNEAQ (reference sequence). The CDR3 totals 14 residues. CDR3 protein: CASSLLSGTGELFF. The CDR3 DNA reads as TGTGCCAGCAGCTTACTCTCCGGCACCGGGGAGCTGTTTTTT.

V gene TRBV7-8 combines with J gene TRBJ2-5, with 8 bases fitting TRBD2. V lost 2 bases to trimming and J lost 4 bases; unmatched junction nucleotides: 9. This CDR3 region has 16 residues. The germline gives CDR1 SGHVS, CDR2 FQNEAQ. DNA of the CDR3: TGTGCCAGCAGCTTACTTGTCGGGGGGGCCATAGAGACCCAGTACTTC. Its protein is CASSLLVGGAIETQYF.

The chain joins TRBV7-9 to TRBJ1-6; D is ambiguous. Per the germline V gene, CDR1 is SEHNR and CDR2 is FQNEAQ (reference sequence). V lost 6 bases to trimming and J lost 6 bases, with 12 bases between them. The CDR3 length is 14 residues. CDR3 amino acids: CASRATLFNSPLHF. The CDR3 DNA reads TGTGCCAGCAGAGCGACCCTGTTTAATTCACCCCTCCACTTT.

This clonotype was found many times. The genes are TRBV2 and TRBJ2-3; no firm D call. This CDR3 comprises 16 residues. CDR1 and CDR2 (germline): SNHLY, FYNNEI. V shed 1 base and J shed 0 bases, with 11 bases lying between them. The CDR3 DNA sequence: TGTGCCAGCAGTGAAGGGGTAGGGAAGAGCACAGATACGCAGTATTTT. It yields the protein CASSEGVGKSTDTQYF.

The chain carries TRBV7-9 and TRBJ2-1, with TRBD2 matching over 12 bases. CDR1 and CDR2 (germline): SEHNR, FQNEAQ (reference sequence). The CDR3 spans 20 residues. The V and J ends lost 5 bases and 0 bases, in that order; junction bases with no gene match: 14. CDR3 bases: TGTGCCAGCAGCCTCCGGACAGGGCTAGCGGGGGGGAGCTCCTACAATGAGCAGTTCTTC. Protein sequence: CASSLRTGLAGGSSYNEQFF.